This T cell receptor (beta chain) was captured in a study of blood T cell repertoires in COVID-19. Study at large: The United States, Italy and Spain provided the acute and convalescent COVID-19 samples. PBMCs, B-cell-depleted T cells, or T cells provided the cDNA or gDNA that made up the material.

Followed longitudinally, the Seattle patients had been enrolled during active infection. This clone was seen a few times. Original analysis: Amplified reference gene primers provided the basis for estimating nucleated cell counts. The method was immunoSEQ multiplex PCR; TCRdb's version includes in-frame clones alone and lacks a portion of them. D and trimming were read from the DNA, whereas the V and J calls and clone size are those reported in that table. The table includes under 250,000 clones, 92% detected once. Germline CDR1 and CDR2: KGHSH and LQKENI. V shed 0 bases and J 0 bases; nucleotides not matched to a gene: 2. The CDR3 sequence is 16 residues long.

The genes are TRBV18 and TRBJ2-1; TRBD2 agrees at 7 bases. The source material was peripheral blood. The TCR was taken from a man in his 60s with COVID-19, enrolled during active disease. The CDR3 DNA reads TGTGCCAGCTCACCACCGGGGGGGGGCTCCTACAATGAGCAGTTCTTC. As protein: CASSPPGGGSYNEQFF.